Each of the 27 T cell receptor beta chains below was sequenced from the same sample in a study of cytomegalovirus exposure and HLA in healthy donors. PCR amplification relied on 60 Vbeta primers (plus 13 Jbeta primers). Profiled with immunoSEQ multiplex PCR; TCRdb holds only in-frame clones, not every one. The sample has some 150,000 clones, less than 65% seen once. Source material: PBMCs. These receptors were collected from a woman aged 25 to 39 in good health and CMV-seropositive.

This clone was seen a single time. This chain joins TRBV2 and TRBJ1-2, with TRBD1 as a possible D gene (6 bases). This CDR3 is built from 14 residues. Trimming cost V 7 bases and J 6 bases, with 18 bases left between them. In germline, CDR1 is SNHLY, CDR2 FYNNEI. CDR3 nucleotides: TGTGCCAGCAAAGTGGCTGGGGGCTGGAATGGCTACACCTTC. It encodes CASKVAGGWNGYTF.

This clone has a handful of counts. V and J are TRBV9 and TRBJ1-1; the match to TRBD1 covers 9 bases. Germline-derived CDR1 and CDR2 are SGDLS and YYNGEE. After removal of 3 bases from V and 1 base from J, the junction contained 13 bases not matched to a gene. The CDR3 length is 18 residues. CDR3 in amino acids: CASSANSPRDRANTEAFF. The DNA for the CDR3 is TGTGCCAGCAGCGCCAATTCGCCCCGGGACAGGGCGAACACTGAAGCTTTCTTT.

This chain links TRBV6-1 with TRBJ2-7; 9 bases line up with TRBD2. V lost 8 bases and J lost 7; bases outside the gene matches: 15. The CDR3 sequence is 15 residues long. CDR1 is MNHNS and CDR2 is SASEGT in the germline V gene. The CDR3 bases are TGTGCCAGCGCATGGCTAGCGGGATGGACAGAGGAGCAGTACTTC. Residues: CASAWLAGWTEEQYF.

This chain uses TRBV5-1 with TRBJ2-7; 7 nucleotides agree with TRBD1. Trimming took 2 bases from V and 3 from J; bases not matched to a gene: 8. The germline V gene has CDR1 SGHRS and CDR2 YFSETQ. The CDR3 has 15 residues. CDR3 in amino acids: CASSFRAGGFYEQYF. The CDR3 nucleotides read TGCGCCAGCAGCTTCAGAGCAGGGGGTTTCTACGAGCAGTACTTC.

The chain has TRBV7-9 and TRBJ2-1, with 15 bases aligning to TRBD2. The CDR3 totals 13 residues. J was trimmed by 14 bases and V by 5 bases; bases with no gene match: 4. The V gene's germline CDR1 is SEHNR and CDR2 FQNEAQ (reference sequence). In DNA, the CDR3 is TGTGCCAGCAGCGGGGGACTAGCGGGGGGAAAGTTCTTC. This encodes CASSGGLAGGKFF.

This clone was detected only a few times. This rearrangement joins TRBV6-7 to TRBJ2-7; 7 bases map to TRBD1. TRBV6-7 is reported as an ORF; its role is uncertain. The V gene end was trimmed by 3 bases and the J gene end by 3 bases; junction bases not matched to a gene: 5. The CDR3 has 14 residues. The CDR3 nucleotides are TGTGCCAGCAGTTATTCGGACAGGCACTACGAGCAGTACTTC. It encodes CASSYSDRHYEQYF.

This clone was seen a single time. The genes are TRBV6-1 and TRBJ1-3; D remains ambiguous. V was shortened by 10 bases and J by 0 bases, with 13 bases between the two germline ends. The CDR3 has 14 amino acids. Per the germline V gene, CDR1 is MNHNS and CDR2 is SASEGT. The CDR3, as DNA: TGTGCCATCTTATCCCTTCGCTCTGGAAACACCATATATTTT. This translates into CAILSLRSGNTIYF.

The CDR3 here is CASSQDMREGLYEQYF. CDR3 nucleotide sequence: TGTGCCAGCAGCCAAGATATGCGGGAGGGCCTCTACGAGCAGTACTTC. J is TRBJ2-7 and V is TRBV4-2, with 9 nucleotides matching TRBD2. The V gene's germline CDR1 is LGHNA and CDR2 YNFKEQ. The V and J ends lost 0 bases and 3 bases, in that order; junction bases with no gene match: 6. There are 16 residues in the CDR3.

The chain employs TRBV5-6 and TRBJ2-3, with a weak D call TRBD1 (6 bases). With 0 bases removed from V and 9 bases from J, the gap between germline ends came to 17 bases. From germline, CDR1 is SGHDT and CDR2 YYEEEE. This CDR3 is 15 amino acids long. The CDR3: CASSLGGVWTATQYF. CDR3 sequence (DNA): TGTGCCAGCAGCTTGGGGGGTGTGTGGACAGCCACGCAGTATTTT.

This clone turned up a few times. The genes are TRBV18 and TRBJ1-2; TRBD1 is a possible D gene (5 bases). The germline V and J ends were trimmed by 1 base and 3 bases, with 9 bases remaining between them. The germline V gene has CDR1 KGHSH and CDR2 LQKENI. The CDR3 length is 14 residues. This chain's CDR3 is CASSPQGLDYGYTF. In DNA, the CDR3 is TGTGCCAGCTCACCACAGGGGTTGGACTATGGCTACACCTTC.

CDR3 in amino acids: CSVEGDNQETQYF. In DNA, the CDR3 is TGCAGCGTTGAAGGGGACAACCAAGAGACCCAGTACTTC. V gene TRBV29-1 combines with J gene TRBJ2-5, with a weak D call TRBD1 (6 bases). V was clipped by 1 base and J by 0 bases, with 6 bases between them. The CDR3 is 13 residues long. Germline V CDR1 and CDR2: SQVTM, ANQGSEA. The whole variable domain, remainder taken from reference TRBV29-1 and TRBJ2-5, is SAVISQKPSRDICQRGTSLTIQCQVDSQVTMMFWYRQQPGQSLTLIATANQGSEATYESGFVIDKFPISRPNLTFSTLTVSNMSPEDSSIYLCSVEGDNQETQYFGPGTRLLVL.

This clone was counted between two and nine times. The chain employs TRBV30 and TRBJ2-1, with D possibly being TRBD2 (7 bases). Germline V CDR1 and CDR2: GTSNPN, SVGIG (reference sequence). This CDR3 comprises 15 residues. V was cut by 5 bases and J by 4 bases, with 18 bases left in between. This chain's CDR3 is CAWEAGGGLYNEQFF. The CDR3 nucleotides are TGTGCCTGGGAAGCCGGCGGGGGCCTATACAATGAGCAGTTCTTC.

This clone showed up just once. CDR3 sequence: CASSSGWGLNEKLFF. The CDR3 region has the DNA TGTGCCAGTAGTTCCGGATGGGGACTTAATGAAAAACTGTTTTTT. This sequence joins TRBV19 and TRBJ1-4; D is perhaps TRBD1 (5 bases). Germline V gene data show CDR1 as LNHDA and CDR2 as SQIVND (reference sequence). The CDR3 is made up of 15 amino acids. Trimming pared 5 bases from V and 4 bases from J, leaving 14 bases between.

This chain links TRBV6-1 with TRBJ1-3; possibly TRBD1 for D (6 bases). The germline V gene encodes CDR1 MNHNS and CDR2 SASEGT. The CDR3 extends over 14 amino acids. The germline V and J ends were trimmed by 8 bases and 2 bases, with 13 bases remaining between them. In DNA form, the CDR3 reads TGTGCCAGCGGGGGCAGTGGGACTGGAAACACCATATATTTT. This encodes CASGGSGTGNTIYF.

This clone was observed a few times. The chain recombines TRBV6-1 with TRBJ1-1; no firm D call. The CDR3 is 15 residues long. In germline, CDR1 is MNHNS, CDR2 SASEGT. Trimming cost V 4 bases and J 8 bases, with 20 bases left between them. CDR3 nucleotide sequence: TGTGCCAGCAGTGGATCCCTTCTTTCGGTTCCCGAAGCTTTCTTT. Translating it yields CASSGSLLSVPEAFF.

This sequence joins TRBV10-3 and TRBJ1-5; 7 bases fit TRBD1. In germline, CDR1 is ENHRY, CDR2 SYGVKD. V lost 0 bases to trimming and J lost 12 bases; unmatched junction nucleotides: 8. The CDR3 is 14 residues long. CDR3 DNA sequence: TGTGCCATCAGTGAGTCCACAGGGGATGCACTCCAGCATTTT. Translation: CAISESTGDALQHF.

This clone came up a few times. The chain links TRBV4-1 to TRBJ2-7; the D gene is possibly TRBD2 (7 bases). Germline V gene sequence: CDR1 MGHRA, CDR2 YSYEKL. V lost 3 bases to trimming and J lost 0 bases, with 18 bases between them. CDR3 size: 17 residues. The CDR3 here is CASSHQGRRGSSYEQYF. The CDR3 nucleotides are TGCGCCAGCAGCCATCAGGGGCGGCGGGGGAGCTCCTACGAGCAGTACTTC.

In nucleotides, the CDR3 is TGCAGTGCTAGCGGGGAGACCCAGTACTTC. It yields the protein CSASGETQYF. The chain employs TRBV20-1 and TRBJ2-5; D gene uncertain. The CDR3 covers 10 residues. Between the trimmed V and J ends, which lost 3 bases and 5 bases, there was a span of 4 bases. Germline CDR1 is DFQATT and CDR2 is SNEGSKA (reference sequence).

V is TRBV5-8 and J is TRBJ1-2, with TRBD1 matching 10 bases. The CDR3 contains 18 residues. Germline CDR1 SGHTS, CDR2 YDEGEE. The J segment lost 4 bases and the V segment lost 5 bases, leaving 17 bases of the junction unmatched. As DNA, the CDR3 is TGTGCCAGCAGTTCCCGACAGGGGGCCTCAACCCTTTTCTATGGCTACACCTTC. Its translation: CASSSRQGASTLFYGYTF. Supplemented by reference TRBV5-8 and TRBJ1-2, the full variable domain reads EAGVTQSPTHLIKTRGQQATLRCSPISGHTSVYWYQQALGLGLQFLLWYDEGEERNRGNFPPRFSGRQFPNYSSELNVNALELEDSALYLCASSSRQGASTLFYGYTFGSGTRLTVV.

This clone was recorded a few times. J is TRBJ2-7 and V is TRBV4-1; 7 bases line up with TRBD1. V lost 3 bases to trimming and J lost 4 bases; unmatched junction nucleotides: 12. Germline CDR1 reads MGHRA; CDR2 reads YSYEKL. The CDR3 runs to 16 residues. DNA for the CDR3: TGCGCCAGCAGCCAGACCGCGGACAGGAGGTTATACGAGCAGTACTTC. Translation: CASSQTADRRLYEQYF.

V usage is TRBV28 and J usage is TRBJ2-5; the D is unclear. From germline, CDR1 is MDHEN and CDR2 SYDVKM. The CDR3 sequence is 13 residues long. Trimming shortened V by 7 bases and J by 5 bases, and 14 bases separated the two germline ends. The CDR3 DNA reads as TGTGCCAGCAATCGGGTCCCCCTTGAGACCCAGTACTTC. Translating gives CASNRVPLETQYF.

The CDR3 DNA follows: TGTGCCAGCCGCTTAGCGGGAGAGGGAGAGACCCAGTACTTC. Translated, it gives CASRLAGEGETQYF. J is TRBJ2-5 and V is TRBV6-5; the match to TRBD2 covers 9 bases. The CDR3 is made up of 14 amino acids. Germline V gene data show CDR1 as MNHEY and CDR2 as SVGAGI. V was clipped by 8 bases and J by 4 bases; unmatched bases: 8.

The chain is built from TRBV5-6 and TRBJ2-7, with a tentative D call TRBD1 (6 bases). V shed 2 bases and J shed 0 bases, with 15 bases lying between them. The germline CDR1 and CDR2 sequences are SGHDT and YYEEEE. CDR3 length equals 16 residues. The CDR3 DNA reads TGTGCCAGCAGCTTTAAATCAGGGGCGCGCTCCTACGAGCAGTACTTC. It specifies CASSFKSGARSYEQYF.

The V and J genes are TRBV6-1 and TRBJ1-1, with D possibly being TRBD1 (6 bases). V shed 6 bases and J shed 6 bases, with 8 bases lying between them. The length of the CDR3 is 11 residues. Germline-derived CDR1 and CDR2 are MNHNS and SASEGT. The CDR3 nucleotides are TGTGCCAGCAGGAGACAGGCTGAAGCTTTCTTT. The encoded protein is CASRRQAEAFF.

The V call is TRBV2, the J call TRBJ1-1; D perhaps matches TRBD1 (6 bases). V was cut by 2 bases and J by 1 base, with 8 bases left in between. Looked up from germline, CDR1 is SNHLY and CDR2 is FYNNEI. The CDR3 is 14 amino acids. The CDR3 nucleotides are TGTGCCAGCAGTGAACACAGGGCGAACACTGAAGCTTTCTTT. It encodes CASSEHRANTEAFF.

The rearrangement links TRBV11-2 to TRBJ2-7, with no clear D. The CDR3 extends over 18 amino acids. Trimming took off 5 bases at V and 0 bases at J, with 23 bases between the two ends. Germline V gives CDR1 SGHAT, CDR2 FQNNGV. CDR3 sequence: CASSPRPPTRGASYEQYF. CDR3 bases: TGTGCCAGCAGCCCTCGGCCTCCGACTCGCGGAGCCTCCTACGAGCAGTACTTC.

The chain joins TRBV9 to TRBJ2-7, with TRBD2 matching 8 bases. This CDR3 is built from 13 residues. V lost 4 bases, J lost 5 bases, and 5 bases stayed unmatched. From germline, CDR1 is SGDLS and CDR2 YYNGEE. In nucleotides, the CDR3 is TGTGCCAGCAGCCAGCGGGAGCACGACGAGCAGTACTTC. It yields the protein CASSQREHDEQYF.